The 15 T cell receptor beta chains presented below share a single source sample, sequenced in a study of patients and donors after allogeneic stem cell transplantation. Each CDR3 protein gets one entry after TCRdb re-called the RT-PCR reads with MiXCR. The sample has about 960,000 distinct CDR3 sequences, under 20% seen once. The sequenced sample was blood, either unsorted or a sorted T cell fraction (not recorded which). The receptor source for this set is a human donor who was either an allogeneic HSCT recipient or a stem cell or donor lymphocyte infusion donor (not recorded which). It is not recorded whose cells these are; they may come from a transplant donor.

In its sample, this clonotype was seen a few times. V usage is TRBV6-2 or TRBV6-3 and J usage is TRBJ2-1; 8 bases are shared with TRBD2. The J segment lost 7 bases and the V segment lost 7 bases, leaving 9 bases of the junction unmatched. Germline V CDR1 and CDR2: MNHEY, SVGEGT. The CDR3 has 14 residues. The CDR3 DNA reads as TGTGCCAGCACCCCCCCCCCGGGAGGGAATGAGCAGTTCTTC. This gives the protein CASTPPPGGNEQFF.

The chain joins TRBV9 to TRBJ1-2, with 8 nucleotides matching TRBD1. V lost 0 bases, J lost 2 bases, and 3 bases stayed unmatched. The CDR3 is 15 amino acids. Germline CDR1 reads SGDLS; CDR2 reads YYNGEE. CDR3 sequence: CASSVDAGGNYGYTF. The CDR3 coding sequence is TGTGCCAGCAGCGTAGATGCAGGGGGCAACTATGGCTACACCTTC. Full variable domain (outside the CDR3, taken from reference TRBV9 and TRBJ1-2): DSGVTQTPKHLITATGQRVTLRCSPRSGDLSVYWYQQSLDQGLQFLIQYYNGEERAKGNILERFSAQQFPDLHSELNLSSLELGDSALYFCASSVDAGGNYGYTFGSGTRLTVV.

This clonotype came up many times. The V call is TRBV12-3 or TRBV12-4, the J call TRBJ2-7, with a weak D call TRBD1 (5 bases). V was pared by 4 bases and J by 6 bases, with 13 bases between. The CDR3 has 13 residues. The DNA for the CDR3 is TGTGCCAGCAGTTCAGGGAACAGTCGCGAGCAGTACTTC. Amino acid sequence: CASSSGNSREQYF.

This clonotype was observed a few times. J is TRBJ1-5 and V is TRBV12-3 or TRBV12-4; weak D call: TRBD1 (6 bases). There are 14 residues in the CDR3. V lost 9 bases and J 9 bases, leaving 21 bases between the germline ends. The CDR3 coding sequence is TGTGCCAGTTCCGGGCCGATACAGGGCGGGCCCCAGCATTTT. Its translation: CASSGPIQGGPQHF.

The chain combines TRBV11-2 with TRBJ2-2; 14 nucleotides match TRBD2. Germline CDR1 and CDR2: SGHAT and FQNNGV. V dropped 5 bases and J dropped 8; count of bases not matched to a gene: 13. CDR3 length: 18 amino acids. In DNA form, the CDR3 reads TGTGCCAGCAGCCCCCTAACCGGGACTAGCGGGAGTAAGGGGGAGCTGTTTTTT. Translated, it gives CASSPLTGTSGSKGELFF. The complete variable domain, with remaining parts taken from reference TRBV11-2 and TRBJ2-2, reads EAGVAQSPRYKIIEKRQSVAFWCNPISGHATLYWYQQILGQGPKLLIQFQNNGVVDDSQLPKDRFSAERLKGVDSTLKIQPAKLEDSAVYLCASSPLTGTSGSKGELFFGEGSRLTVL.

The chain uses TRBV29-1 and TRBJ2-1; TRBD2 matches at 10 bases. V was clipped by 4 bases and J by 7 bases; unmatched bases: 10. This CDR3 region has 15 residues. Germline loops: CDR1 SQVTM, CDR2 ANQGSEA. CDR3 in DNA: TGCAGCGTTGTGGGACTAGCGCCTTATGGTAATGAGCAGTTCTTC. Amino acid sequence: CSVVGLAPYGNEQFF.

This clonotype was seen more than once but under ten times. The DNA of the CDR3 is TGCGCCAGCAGCTTACGCCCCTTGGGACTAGCCGTCGCAGATACGCAGTATTTT. Protein product: CASSLRPLGLAVADTQYF. The rearrangement links TRBV5-1 to TRBJ2-3; TRBD2 agrees at 9 bases. The CDR3 runs 18 residues. Germline lookup yields CDR1 SGHRS and CDR2 YFSETQ. After removal of 2 bases from V and 4 bases from J, the junction contained 14 bases not matched to a gene. Variable domain in full (rest from reference TRBV5-1 and TRBJ2-3): KAGVTQTPRYLIKTRGQQVTLSCSPISGHRSVSWYQQTPGQGLQFLFEYFSETQRNKGNFPGRFSGRQFSNSRSEMNVSTLELGDSALYLCASSLRPLGLAVADTQYFGPGTRLTVL.

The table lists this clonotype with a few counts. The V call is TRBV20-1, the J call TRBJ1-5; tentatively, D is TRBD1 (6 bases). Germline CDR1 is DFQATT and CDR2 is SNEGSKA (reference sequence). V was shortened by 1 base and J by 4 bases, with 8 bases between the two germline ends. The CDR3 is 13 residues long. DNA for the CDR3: TGCAGTGCTAGAGGACAGGTTAATCAGCCCCAGCATTTT. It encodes CSARGQVNQPQHF.

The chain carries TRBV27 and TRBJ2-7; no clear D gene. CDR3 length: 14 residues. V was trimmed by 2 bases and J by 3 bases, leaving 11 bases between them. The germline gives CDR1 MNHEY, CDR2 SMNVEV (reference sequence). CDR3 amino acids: CASSLGINVYEQYF. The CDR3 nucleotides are TGTGCCAGCAGTTTAGGGATCAACGTCTACGAGCAGTACTTC.

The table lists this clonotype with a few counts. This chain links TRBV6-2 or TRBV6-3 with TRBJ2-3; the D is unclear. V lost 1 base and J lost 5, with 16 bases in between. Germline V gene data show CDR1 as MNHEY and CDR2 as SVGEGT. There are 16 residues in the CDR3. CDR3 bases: TGTGCCAGCAGTTACTTTGCTACCCTAAGTGGAGATACGCAGTATTTT. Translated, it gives CASSYFATLSGDTQYF.

The CDR3 is CASSFWVDLAAGELFF. Here the CDR3 DNA reads TGTGCCAGCAGTTTCTGGGTAGACTTGGCCGCCGGGGAGCTGTTTTTT. This sequence joins TRBV12-3 or TRBV12-4 and TRBJ2-2, with D unclear. The CDR3 runs 16 residues. Between the trimmed V and J ends, which lost 3 bases and 6 bases, there was a span of 17 bases.

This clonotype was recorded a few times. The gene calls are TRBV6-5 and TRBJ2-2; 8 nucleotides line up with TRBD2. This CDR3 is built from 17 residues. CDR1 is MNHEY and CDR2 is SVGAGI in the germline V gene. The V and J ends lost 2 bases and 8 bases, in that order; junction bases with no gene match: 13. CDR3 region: CASSYSSGVLLRGELFF. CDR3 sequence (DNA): TGTGCCAGCAGTTACAGTAGCGGGGTACTTCTGCGGGGGGAGCTGTTTTTT.

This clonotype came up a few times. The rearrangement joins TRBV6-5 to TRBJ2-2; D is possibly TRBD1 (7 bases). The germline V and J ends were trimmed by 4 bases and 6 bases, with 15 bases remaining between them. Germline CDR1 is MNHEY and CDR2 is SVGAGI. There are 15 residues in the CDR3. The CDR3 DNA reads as TGTGCCAGCAGTTCTGACAGGGACTTCCCCGGGGAGCTGTTTTTT. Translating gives CASSSDRDFPGELFF.

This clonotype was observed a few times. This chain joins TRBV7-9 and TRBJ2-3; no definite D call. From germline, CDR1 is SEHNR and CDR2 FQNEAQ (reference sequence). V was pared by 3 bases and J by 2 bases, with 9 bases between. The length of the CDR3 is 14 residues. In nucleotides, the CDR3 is TGTGCCAGCAGCTTGTTTCTGGACACAGATACGCAGTATTTT. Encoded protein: CASSLFLDTDTQYF.

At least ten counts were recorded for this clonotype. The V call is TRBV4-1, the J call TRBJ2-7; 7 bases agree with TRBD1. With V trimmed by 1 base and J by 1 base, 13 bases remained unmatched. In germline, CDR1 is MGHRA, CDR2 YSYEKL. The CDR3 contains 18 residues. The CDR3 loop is CASSQVYRNIQGSYEQYF. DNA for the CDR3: TGCGCCAGCAGCCAAGTTTATAGGAATATACAGGGGTCCTACGAGCAGTACTTC.